The source of this TCR beta chain is a study of blood T cell repertoires in COVID-19 (dated by TCRdb to between 2020 and 2021). With respect to the entire study: Collaborator samples came from the United States, Italy and Spain and covered acute and convalescent phases of COVID-19. The prospective study material was composed of cDNA or gDNA derived from T cells, B-cell-depleted T cells, or PBMCs. The dataset comprised deeply sampled blood TCRbeta repertoires from subjects exposed to, actively infected with, or recovered from COVID-19. A freely available public database, intended as a resource for researchers studying the immune response to SARS-CoV-2, is where the repertoires were released. The samples were drawn from two sources: the first 160 participants of the ongoing ImmuneRACE study, and some 1,300 subjects contributed by 6 global collaborators. Sample metadata almost always included a de-identified subject ID, COVID-19 status, age in years and sex. Where HLA class I and class II types were available, the types were taken from metadata supplied by the sample provider, not from assay-based typing.

TCRbeta CDR3 regions were amplified from genomic DNA by means of the immunoSEQ Assay, a bias-controlled multiplex PCR. The study's processing was this. The number of nucleated cells in each sample was estimated from the amplification of reference gene primers within the assay. To quantify the absolute abundance of each unique TCRbeta CDR3 rearrangement, sequence reads were collapsed and filtered. For each sample, productive Simpson clonality was calculated as the square root of Simpson's diversity index across productive rearrangements. Not all clones reach the TCRdb copy of this immuneACCESS table, which keeps in-frame sequences only. Checked studies attribute under half of the gap to unresolved V genes and leave the rest unexplained. The V and J calls and clone size come from that table; D and trimming were worked out from the DNA. The sample table holds fewer than 80,000 clones, of which roughly 75% were seen once. The top ten clonotypes cover 12% to 15% of the sample.

This clone is classified as medium-sized (0.01 to 0.1%). Its antigen remains unidentified. The sample holds no much larger clone one base away, and base qualities are not on file. Study-wide findings and limitations: Clinical and demographic metadata were provided uncurated, with the amount varying by source and participant.

At one collaborating source in Seattle, patients were enrolled during active infection and were followed longitudinally through the course of disease. The collaborating institutions used their own protocols to collect whole blood in K2EDTA tubes. For TCRbeta analysis, collaborators shipped samples in one of three forms: frozen whole blood, isolated PBMCs, or DNA extracted from either of those sample types. This clonotype was sampled from a man in his 60s with COVID-19, enrolled during active disease. The source material was peripheral blood.

The sequenced DNA: TGTGCCAGCAGCTTAGTTCAGGGAGAGACCCAGTACTTC. Translated, it gives CASSLVQGETQYF. The V and J segments used are TRBV7-7 and TRBJ2-5; TRBD1 could be the D gene, as 5 bases match. V is cut by 1 base and J by 4 bases, and the space between the germline ends is 7 bases. Spanning cysteine to phenylalanine, the CDR3 consists of 13 amino acids. Only the CDR3 DNA stays, 39 bases, in frame from base 1. The germline V gene (reference sequence) sets CDR1 to SSHAT and CDR2 to FNYEAQ.